This T cell receptor (beta chain) was retrieved from a study of blood T cell repertoires in COVID-19. Study details: COVID-19 samples from acute and convalescent phases originated in the United States, Italy and Spain. PBMCs, B-cell-depleted T cells, or T cells were the source of the cDNA or gDNA that made up the material.

In the original processing: Amplification from reference gene primers served as the basis for estimated nucleated cell counts. Produced via immunoSEQ multiplex PCR; TCRdb's table is partial and in-frame only. V and J calls and clone size follow that table, whereas D and trimming were derived from the DNA. Of about 130,000 clones in the sample, 80% were seen once. Germline CDR1 is MNHEY and CDR2 is SMNVEV (reference sequence). V gave up 7 bases and J gave up 0 bases, with 11 bases separating them. This CDR3 contains 14 residues. The TCR was taken from a man in his 70s with acute or convalescent COVID-19. The chain employs TRBV27 and TRBJ2-3, with a possible D match to TRBD1 (6 bases). The sample comprised peripheral blood. CDR3 sequence (DNA): TGTGCCAGCATCCCCCAGGGGAGCACAGATACGCAGTATTTT. It yields the protein CASIPQGSTDTQYF.